This T cell receptor beta chain was sequenced for a study of T cell responses to AZD1222 COVID-19 vaccine. Study context: Researchers grouped second doses given at about 4 or about 12 weeks into one pool. Study results and limitations: Dominant at 160-218 and 743-854, vaccine-associated CD4 TCRs also spanned spike.

A remark on this clone: Antigen unknown.

Sequencing used immunoSEQ multiplex PCR; TCRdb keeps in-frame clones, though not all of them. Among about 92,000 clones listed, approximately 91% were seen once. The CDR3 is made up of 13 amino acids. Germline CDR1 and CDR2: SGHKS and YYEKEE (reference sequence). V was trimmed by 5 bases and J by 1 base, leaving 9 bases between them. The receptor comes from an adult in good health. The sample in question was peripheral blood, obtained on day 0 of AZD1222 vaccination. The chain is built from TRBV5-5 and TRBJ2-5, with unresolved D. CDR3: CASRIYAQETQYF. DNA of the CDR3: TGTGCCAGCAGAATCTATGCCCAAGAGACCCAGTACTTC. Variable domain in full (rest from reference TRBV5-5 and TRBJ2-5): DAGVTQSPTHLIKTRGQQVTLRCSPISGHKSVSWYQQVLGQGPQFIFQYYEKEERGRGNFPDRFSARQFPNYSSELNVNALLLGDSALYLCASRIYAQETQYFGPGTRLLVL.